The present entry profiles one TCR beta chain with its context. Its target is unknown. Reprocessing the 5' RACE reads, TCRdb reports a single entry for every CDR3 protein and omits DNA. The sample shows about 450,000 distinct CDR3 sequences, and 2.4% sits with its ten largest clones. The CDR3 runs to 13 residues. CDR1 is SQVTM, CDR2 ANQGSEA, per germline. The data belong to a study of monozygotic twins with inflammatory bowel disease. Study results and caveats: Inverse Simpson values showed less TCRbeta diversity in IBD patients than in their healthy co-twins. Findings did not support one strong IBD-associated signal or clonotype. There were differing immunosuppressive treatments, which may have added variability to patient repertoires. Resolution of different T cell subtypes was not achieved.

Input material: blood. This TCR was recovered from a human donor with ulcerative colitis or Crohn's disease, or a healthy co-twin of an affected twin (not recorded which). This chain connects TRBV29-1 to TRBJ1-1; TCRdb outputs TRBD1, but without DNA this stays unchecked. CDR3 sequence: CSGDGGRNTDAFF. The full variable domain, completed using reference TRBV29-1 and TRBJ1-1, is SAVISQKPSRDICQRGTSLTIQCQVDSQVTMMFWYRQQPGQSLTLIATANQGSEATYESGFVIDKFPISRPNLTFSTLTVSNMSPEDSSIYLCSGDGGRNTDAFFGQGTRLTVV.